The rows below give T cell receptor beta chains drawn from one sample of a study of shared clonotypes between healthy human individuals. Clones were read by immunoSEQ multiplex PCR, and TCRdb kept only the in-frame ones, dropping some. The sample carries about 2.1 million clones, about 92% recorded once. The sample comprised naive CD8+ T cells from PBMCs. The receptors were sampled from a man between 18 and 29 years old in good health. Some clones in this sample may be carry-over from other donors' samples. The CDR3 runs from the conserved cysteine through the conserved F or W. Each record gives: J gene, D gene, clone size, V gene, CDR3 protein, CDR3 DNA. D genes are given only for firm matches. Clone sizes are given selectively: once, few, many, or a class where the clone is expanded.

j_gene: TRBJ2-5
d_gene: .
abundance: .
v_gene: TRBV14
CDR3aa: CASSQILSKLETQYF
CDR3nt: TGTGCCAGCAGCCAAATACTCTCCAAACTAGAGACCCAGTACTTC

j_gene: TRBJ2-2
d_gene: .
abundance: once
v_gene: TRBV11-1
CDR3aa: CASSLDAETGELFF
CDR3nt: TGTGCCAGCAGCTTAGATGCGGAAACCGGGGAGCTGTTTTTT

j_gene: TRBJ2-7
d_gene: TRBD1
abundance: .
v_gene: TRBV29-1
CDR3aa: CSVTGRTGGYEQYF
CDR3nt: TGCAGCGTTACTGGGAGGACAGGGGGGTACGAGCAGTACTTC

j_gene: TRBJ2-5
d_gene: TRBD2
abundance: .
v_gene: TRBV7-9
CDR3aa: CASSLGLAAETQYF
CDR3nt: TGTGCCAGCAGCTTAGGGCTAGCGGCAGAGACCCAGTACTTC

j_gene: TRBJ2-2
d_gene: .
abundance: few
v_gene: TRBV7-3
CDR3aa: CASSLDSGTGNTGELFF
CDR3nt: TGTGCCAGCAGCTTAGACTCCGGGACGGGTAACACCGGGGAGCTGTTTTTT

j_gene: TRBJ2-7
d_gene: .
abundance: once
v_gene: TRBV4-1
CDR3aa: CASSPTPAAHEQYF
CDR3nt: TGCGCCAGCAGCCCGACGCCGGCCGCCCACGAGCAGTACTTC

j_gene: TRBJ2-3
d_gene: TRBD2
abundance: .
v_gene: TRBV7-2
CDR3aa: CASSLGSGAGGQTDTQYF
CDR3nt: TGTGCCAGCAGCTTAGGCAGCGGGGCGGGAGGGCAGACAGATACGCAGTATTTT

j_gene: TRBJ2-1
d_gene: .
abundance: few
v_gene: TRBV9
CDR3aa: CASSVETVHNEQFF
CDR3nt: TGTGCCAGCAGCGTAGAAACCGTGCACAATGAGCAGTTCTTC

j_gene: TRBJ2-1
d_gene: .
abundance: .
v_gene: TRBV2
CDR3aa: CASNALGEQFF
CDR3nt: TGTGCCAGCAATGCATTGGGTGAGCAGTTCTTC

j_gene: TRBJ1-4
d_gene: .
abundance: .
v_gene: TRBV9
CDR3aa: CASSHPARSNEKLFF
CDR3nt: TGTGCCAGCAGCCACCCGGCGAGATCTAATGAAAAACTGTTTTTT

j_gene: TRBJ1-2
d_gene: .
abundance: .
v_gene: TRBV28
CDR3aa: CASSLWGGGDGYTF
CDR3nt: TGTGCCAGCAGTTTATGGGGAGGTGGAGATGGCTACACCTTC

j_gene: TRBJ1-1
d_gene: .
abundance: few
v_gene: TRBV29-1
CDR3aa: CSVTGPNTEAFF
CDR3nt: TGCAGCGTGACAGGACCGAACACTGAAGCTTTCTTT

j_gene: TRBJ1-2
d_gene: .
abundance: .
v_gene: TRBV7-8
CDR3aa: CASSSPSRGRLYGYTF
CDR3nt: TGTGCCAGCAGCTCCCCTAGTCGGGGACGCCTCTATGGCTACACCTTC

j_gene: TRBJ1-2
d_gene: .
abundance: .
v_gene: TRBV27
CDR3aa: CASSPGQWGYGYTF
CDR3nt: TGTGCCAGCAGTCCTGGACAGTGGGGCTATGGCTACACCTTC

j_gene: TRBJ2-7
d_gene: TRBD2
abundance: .
v_gene: TRBV7-8
CDR3aa: CASSLGLAESYEQYF
CDR3nt: TGTGCCAGCAGCTTGGGACTAGCGGAGAGCTACGAGCAGTACTTC

j_gene: TRBJ2-1
d_gene: TRBD2
abundance: .
v_gene: TRBV5-1
CDR3aa: CASSPKRRLAGAEQFF
CDR3nt: TGCGCCAGCAGCCCCAAACGTAGACTAGCGGGAGCTGAGCAGTTCTTC

j_gene: TRBJ1-2
d_gene: .
abundance: .
v_gene: TRBV10-3
CDR3aa: CAISESRGGGYTF
CDR3nt: TGTGCCATCAGTGAGTCGAGGGGGGGCGGCTACACCTTC